This T cell receptor (beta chain) was recorded in a study of blood T cell repertoires in COVID-19. Overall study context: Cohort 3 donors counted as recovered after two negative PCRs, clearance, or resolved symptoms. T cells, B-cell-depleted T cells, or PBMCs provided the cDNA or gDNA that served as material.

Participants came from 24 US areas, aged roughly 18 to 90 years. Clinical histories supplied by participants themselves formed the basis of cohort assignment. Generated by immunoSEQ multiplex PCR, the TCRdb table keeps only in-frame clones and is missing some. The table records roughly 210,000 clones, roughly 87% of them present only once. This TCR derives from a man aged 25 to 40 in a cohort exposed to, infected with or recovered from COVID-19 (not recorded which). The sample taken for sequencing was PBMCs or T cells enriched from blood (not recorded which).

CDR3 DNA sequence: TGTGCCAGCAGCGTAGGCACTAGCGGGAACACCGGGGAGCTGTTTTTT. Its translation is CASSVGTSGNTGELFF. This chain connects TRBV9 to TRBJ2-2; 8 nucleotides match TRBD2. The CDR3 contains 16 residues. In germline, CDR1 is SGDLS, CDR2 YYNGEE. The junction had 2 bases not matched to a gene; V was cut back by 0 bases and J by 1 base. Variable domain in full (rest from reference TRBV9 and TRBJ2-2): DSGVTQTPKHLITATGQRVTLRCSPRSGDLSVYWYQQSLDQGLQFLIQYYNGEERAKGNILERFSAQQFPDLHSELNLSSLELGDSALYFCASSVGTSGNTGELFFGEGSRLTVL.